This T cell receptor beta chain was found in a study of tumor-infiltrating lymphocytes in primary liver carcinoma. Study-level results: Compared with tumor region pairs, tumor-adjacent and tumor-blood pairs overlapped less. Only about 7.5-24% of top clones were detected in all five tumor regions.

This CDR3 contains 14 residues. Germline CDR1 reads WNHNN; CDR2 reads SYGVQD (reference sequence). Trimming took off 10 bases at V and 4 bases at J, with 14 bases between the two ends. DNA and RNA were both co-extracted from approximately 20-30 mg of bulk tissue that had not been sorted. This clonotype came up many times. The antigen is undetermined. Researchers generated TCR beta cDNA from approximately 520 ng of total RNA, relying on a constant-region primer. Three nested multiplex PCR rounds of slightly modified ARM-PCR generated TCR beta libraries. Researchers ran the first two PCR rounds for roughly 11 cycles each with TRBV1-TRBV30 forward primers and a C-beta reverse primer. TCRdb independently ran MiXCR on the multiplex PCR reads; one entry per CDR3 protein. This sample has some 120,000 distinct CDR3 sequences, with around 64% found just once.

This receptor was identified in a woman in her sixties with primary liver carcinoma and hepatitis B virus infection. The genes are TRBV10-1 and TRBJ2-6; D is ambiguous. The source material was liver tumor tissue from sampling region 3. As for subset: tumor region T3, left-lateral pole. For the CDR3, the DNA is TGCGCCACGTTCGAGGCTTTCGGGGCCAACGTCCTGACTTTC. Translation gives CATFEAFGANVLTF.